One and the same sample provided the 30 T cell receptor beta chains below, sequenced in a study of blood T cell repertoires in COVID-19 (TCRdb year 2020). Library creation used the immunoSEQ multiplex PCR assay. TCRdb took over this immuneACCESS table, retaining in-frame rearrangements with V and J assigned. Such tables are incomplete; in checked studies, under half of the missing clones stem from an unresolved V gene, and the remainder is unexplained. The sample includes about 250,000 clones, with nearly 90% observed a single time. The ten largest account for 3% to 3.5% of the sample. Specimen: peripheral blood. All receptors derive from a man younger than 30 with active or convalescent COVID-19.

CDR3 DNA sequence: TGCGCCAGCAGCAAATCCACCGGGACAGCCCAGTATGGCTACACCTTC. Its translation is CASSKSTGTAQYGYTF. The chain employs TRBV5-1 and TRBJ1-2; 7 bases are a match to TRBD1. Germline V gene sequence: CDR1 SGHRS, CDR2 YFSETQ. V was clipped by 4 bases and J by 5 bases; unmatched bases: 14. The CDR3 loop spans 16 amino acids.

A note on this clone: Other DNA sequences in this specimen translate into the identical CDR3. The rearrangement links TRBV19 to TRBJ2-3, with TRBD2 matching 7 bases. With 3 bases clipped from V and 4 bases from J, the junction kept 4 bases outside the gene matches. Germline V gives CDR1 LNHDA, CDR2 SQIVND (reference sequence). This CDR3 has 14 amino acids. The CDR3 nucleotides read TGTGCCAGTAGTATTGGACTAGGGGCAGATACGCAGTATTTT. Amino acids: CASSIGLGADTQYF.

The CDR3 DNA follows: TGCAGTGCTAGTGTCAGGCGGAACACTGAAGCTTTCTTT. This sequence encodes CSASVRRNTEAFF. The chain carries TRBV20-1 and TRBJ1-1; D is undetermined. The CDR3 runs to 13 residues. V was cut by 3 bases and J by 1 base, with 9 bases left in between. Germline V gene data show CDR1 as DFQATT and CDR2 as SNEGSKA (reference sequence).

This chain links TRBV6-6 with TRBJ2-7, with D possibly TRBD2 on 5 matching bases. The V gene's germline CDR1 is MNHNY and CDR2 SVGAGI (reference sequence). The CDR3 is 15 residues long. Trimming shortened V by 2 bases and J by 1 base, and 12 bases separated the two germline ends. The DNA for the CDR3 is TGTGCCAGCAGTTACGGTCATAGCGAGTCCTACGAGCAGTACTTC. This encodes CASSYGHSESYEQYF.

V and J are TRBV6-2 or TRBV6-3 and TRBJ2-1; 11 bases line up with TRBD2. CDR3 length: 15 residues. From germline, CDR1 is MNHEY and CDR2 SVGEGT. V gave up 3 bases and J gave up 8 bases; unmatched junction bases: 6. Here the CDR3 reads CASSYTSGRSDEQFF. The CDR3 DNA reads TGTGCCAGCAGTTATACTAGCGGGAGATCTGATGAGCAGTTCTTC.

This clone was recorded only once. The chain carries TRBV15 and TRBJ1-2, with 7 bases identical to TRBD1. Germline V gene sequence: CDR1 LNHNV, CDR2 YYDKDF (reference sequence). With 2 bases clipped from V and 2 bases from J, the junction kept 14 bases outside the gene matches. CDR3 length: 18 amino acids. CDR3 in DNA: TGTGCCACCAGCAGACGACGGTACTTGACAGGGATCAACTATGGCTACACCTTC. Its protein product is CATSRRRYLTGINYGYTF.

This chain connects TRBV12-5 to TRBJ1-2; TRBD1 matches at 7 bases. The trim removed 6 bases at V and 7 bases at J, leaving 5 bases unmatched. The CDR3 runs to 12 residues. The V gene's germline CDR1 is LGHNT and CDR2 FRNRAP. DNA for the CDR3: TGTGCTAGTGGGACAGGGCGCGGTGGCTACACCTTC. This encodes CASGTGRGGYTF.

V and J are TRBV6-5 and TRBJ2-7; 7 bases align to TRBD2. V lost 5 bases to trimming and J lost 0 bases; unmatched junction nucleotides: 7. The germline V gene has CDR1 MNHEY and CDR2 SVGAGI. The CDR3 runs to 15 residues. The CDR3 bases are TGTGCCAGCAGTCCATCGGGGGGAAGCTCCTACGAGCAGTACTTC. Protein sequence: CASSPSGGSSYEQYF.

The V gene is TRBV28, the J gene TRBJ2-5; TRBD2 matches 14 bases. The CDR3 has 17 amino acids. V lost 6 bases and J lost 5; bases outside the gene matches: 11. CDR1 and CDR2 from the germline V gene are MDHEN and SYDVKM. CDR3: CASSEMTSGGAGETQYF. The CDR3 coding sequence is TGTGCCAGCAGCGAGATGACTAGCGGGGGGGCGGGTGAGACCCAGTACTTC.

V usage is TRBV14 and J usage is TRBJ2-1; 7 nucleotides agree with TRBD2. The CDR3 has 17 amino acids. The germline V gene has CDR1 SGHDN and CDR2 FVKESK. The J segment lost 3 bases and the V segment lost 2 bases, leaving 10 bases of the junction unmatched. The chain's CDR3 is CASSQRETSWGYNEQFF. CDR3 DNA: TGTGCCAGCAGCCAAAGAGAGACTAGCTGGGGCTACAATGAGCAGTTCTTC.

The J gene is TRBJ1-5, the V gene TRBV7-2, with 7 bases fitting TRBD1. V lost 5 bases to trimming and J lost 3 bases; unmatched junction nucleotides: 7. The CDR3 loop spans 15 amino acids. CDR1 and CDR2 (germline): SGHTA, FQGNSA. This CDR3 reads CASSHPGTDNQPQHF. CDR3 DNA sequence: TGTGCCAGCAGCCACCCGGGGACAGACAATCAGCCCCAGCATTTT.

The rearrangement uses TRBV27 and TRBJ2-7; no reliable D call. Trimming removed 3 bases from V and 7 bases from J, with 13 bases in between. The germline gives CDR1 MNHEY, CDR2 SMNVEV (reference sequence). CDR3 length: 13 amino acids. CDR3 nucleotides: TGTGCCAGCAGTTTTTTTCCCAGTAATGAGCAGTACTTC. It translates to CASSFFPSNEQYF.

The chain recombines TRBV5-6 with TRBJ1-2; 11 positions match TRBD1. CDR3 length: 13 residues. Germline V gene lookup returns CDR1 SGHDT and CDR2 YYEEEE. V lost 7 bases and J lost 2; bases outside the gene matches: 1. This CDR3 is CASGTGGNYGYTF. CDR3 DNA: TGTGCCAGCGGGACAGGGGGAAACTATGGCTACACCTTC.

The gene calls are TRBV6-6 and TRBJ2-7, with 9 bases that match TRBD2. The germline gives CDR1 MNHNY, CDR2 SVGAGI (reference sequence). The CDR3 sequence is 15 residues long. The ends lost 0 bases at V and 4 bases at J; junction bases unmatched: 4. DNA of the CDR3: TGTGCCAGCAGTTACTCAGCGGGAGGAATTTACGAGCAGTACTTC. This codes for CASSYSAGGIYEQYF.

This chain links TRBV11-2 with TRBJ2-7; D not resolved. Trimming shortened V by 0 bases and J by 2 bases, and 11 bases separated the two germline ends. CDR3 length: 15 amino acids. Germline assignment: CDR1 SGHAT and CDR2 FQNNGV. The CDR3 DNA reads TGTGCCAGCAGCTTAGAGAGAGCGACGGCCTACGAGCAGTACTTC. Translation: CASSLERATAYEQYF.

The gene calls are TRBV28 and TRBJ2-7; 10 bases agree with TRBD1. The J segment lost 3 bases and the V segment lost 6 bases, leaving 5 bases of the junction unmatched. The CDR3 contains 14 residues. CDR1 and CDR2 (germline): MDHEN, SYDVKM. The CDR3 protein is CASRTGTGVYEQYF. CDR3 sequence (DNA): TGTGCCAGCAGGACCGGGACAGGGGTCTACGAGCAGTACTTC.

J is TRBJ2-2 and V is TRBV27; possibly TRBD2 for D (7 bases). This CDR3 comprises 15 residues. The germline V and J ends were trimmed by 5 bases and 7 bases, with 17 bases remaining between them. The germline gives CDR1 MNHEY, CDR2 SMNVEV (reference sequence). The CDR3: CASSALRGGSGELFF. CDR3 bases: TGTGCCAGCAGTGCCTTAAGGGGGGGGAGCGGGGAGCTGTTTTTT.

The chain uses TRBV11-3 and TRBJ2-7, with TRBD2 identical over 9 bases. The CDR3 has 13 amino acids. Germline assignment: CDR1 SGHNT and CDR2 YENEEA. J gave up 3 bases and V 5 bases, and 2 bases lay outside the gene matches. The CDR3 loop reads CASSLAGSYEQYF. The DNA of the CDR3 is TGTGCCAGCAGCCTAGCGGGGAGCTACGAGCAGTACTTC.

The CDR3 region is CACLSGGAWETQYF. Written as DNA, the CDR3 is TGTGCCTGCTTAAGCGGGGGGGCCTGGGAGACCCAGTACTTC. The V and J genes are TRBV30 and TRBJ2-5; 10 bases fit TRBD2. The CDR3 runs 14 residues. Germline V gene data show CDR1 as GTSNPN and CDR2 as SVGIG (reference sequence). J gave up 5 bases and V 6 bases, and 9 bases lay outside the gene matches.

CDR3 sequence reads: CASSEWGDQPQHF. The CDR3 DNA is TGTGCCAGCAGTGAATGGGGGGATCAGCCCCAGCATTTT. The chain uses TRBV25-1 and TRBJ1-5, with D possibly TRBD1 on 5 matching bases. V was pared by 1 base and J by 5 bases, with 6 bases between. The CDR3 extends over 13 amino acids. Germline lookup yields CDR1 MGHDK and CDR2 SYGVNS.

This sequence joins TRBV27 and TRBJ2-5; 7 bases map to TRBD1. Trimming removed 0 bases from V and 1 base from J; junction bases left unmatched: 8. Germline V gene lookup returns CDR1 MNHEY and CDR2 SMNVEV (reference sequence). The CDR3 totals 17 residues. The CDR3 reads CASSLSFLRQGQETQYF. CDR3 coding DNA: TGTGCCAGCAGTTTATCGTTCCTCCGACAGGGCCAAGAGACCCAGTACTTC.

The V gene is TRBV7-9, the J gene TRBJ2-7; D ambiguous. The germline V gene has CDR1 SEHNR and CDR2 FQNEAQ (reference sequence). This CDR3 has 13 amino acids. Trimming left V 4 bases short and J 0 bases short, with 7 bases between. The CDR3 nucleotides are TGTGCCAGCAGCTCGAGGAGCTCCTACGAGCAGTACTTC. Its translation: CASSSRSSYEQYF. The full variable domain, completed using reference TRBV7-9 and TRBJ2-7, is DTGVSQNPRHKITKRGQNVTFRCDPISEHNRLYWYRQTLGQGPEFLTYFQNEAQLEKSRLLSDRFSAERPKGSFSTLEIQRTEQGDSAMYLCASSSRSSYEQYFGPGTRLTVT.

The rearrangement joins TRBV21-1 to TRBJ1-6; the table's D call, TRBD1, has no DNA check behind it. TRBV21-1 is a pseudogene. This CDR3 has 17 residues. In DNA, the CDR3 is TGTGCCAGCAGCCCCTACCCCGGGACAGCCATCAATTCACCCCTCCACTTT. This translates into CASSPYPGTAINSPLHF.

V gene TRBV24-1 combines with J gene TRBJ2-7, with 7 nucleotides matching TRBD2. V dropped 1 base and J dropped 1; count of bases not matched to a gene: 3. The CDR3 has 15 residues. Germline assignment: CDR1 KGHDR and CDR2 SFDVKD. The CDR3 protein is CATSDFTGGSYEQYF. The DNA for the CDR3 is TGTGCCACCAGTGATTTCACCGGGGGGTCCTACGAGCAGTACTTC.

V usage is TRBV19 and J usage is TRBJ1-1; D uncertain. V gave up 4 bases and J gave up 0 bases, with 12 bases separating them. The CDR3 spans 15 residues. The V gene's germline CDR1 is LNHDA and CDR2 SQIVND (reference sequence). This CDR3 reads CASSNNPNLNTEAFF. The CDR3 DNA reads TGTGCCAGTAGTAACAACCCAAACCTGAACACTGAAGCTTTCTTT. The entire variable domain, with the rest obtained from reference TRBV19 and TRBJ1-1, is as follows: DGGITQSPKYLFRKEGQNVTLSCEQNLNHDAMYWYRQDPGQGLRLIYYSQIVNDFQKGDIAEGYSVSREKKESFPLTVTSAQKNPTAFYLCASSNNPNLNTEAFFGQGTRLTVV.

This clone is a singleton in its sample. The genes are TRBV27 and TRBJ2-3; TRBD1 matches 9 bases. V lost 4 bases, J lost 5 bases, and 10 bases stayed unmatched. Germline V CDR1 and CDR2: MNHEY, SMNVEV (reference sequence). CDR3 size: 16 residues. This CDR3 reads CASSSHGQGPIDTQYF. DNA for the CDR3: TGTGCCAGCAGTTCCCATGGACAGGGGCCCATAGATACGCAGTATTTT.

V usage is TRBV18 and J usage is TRBJ1-3; TRBD1 might be the D (5 bases). Trimming shortened V by 0 bases and J by 7 bases, and 22 bases separated the two germline ends. The CDR3 runs 18 residues. CDR1 KGHSH and CDR2 LQKENI come from the germline V gene. CDR3 in amino acids: CASSPPRFTGAVGNTIYF. The CDR3 bases are TGTGCCAGCTCACCACCGCGGTTCACAGGAGCAGTAGGGAACACCATATATTTT.

CDR3 region: CASSPGGSGGEQYF. CDR3 nucleotides: TGTGCCAGCTCACCAGGAGGGAGTGGCGGCGAGCAGTACTTC. This chain joins TRBV18 and TRBJ2-7; D possibly corresponds to TRBD2 (6 bases). V was clipped by 2 bases and J by 6 bases, with 14 bases between them. The CDR3 extends over 14 amino acids. Germline-derived CDR1 and CDR2 are KGHSH and LQKENI.

A remark on this clone: The junction does not match germline at one end; this may be a read error. The chain joins TRBV7-7 to TRBJ2-5; 8 bases map to TRBD1. Germline V gene lookup returns CDR1 SSHAT and CDR2 FNYEAQ (reference sequence). This CDR3 has 16 residues. For the CDR3, the DNA is TGTGCTAGCAGCTTAGCTGGGACAGGTTTACAAGAGACCCAGTACTTC. Protein: CASSLAGTGLQETQYF.

The rearrangement joins TRBV7-2 to TRBJ2-3; 7 bases map to TRBD2. V shed 4 bases, J shed 2 bases, and the junction held 3 bases outside the gene matches. The CDR3 has 14 residues. Germline V gene lookup returns CDR1 SGHTA and CDR2 FQGNSA. The CDR3 spells CASSSGRYTDTQYF. The CDR3 nucleotides read TGTGCCAGCAGCTCCGGGAGGTACACAGATACGCAGTATTTT.